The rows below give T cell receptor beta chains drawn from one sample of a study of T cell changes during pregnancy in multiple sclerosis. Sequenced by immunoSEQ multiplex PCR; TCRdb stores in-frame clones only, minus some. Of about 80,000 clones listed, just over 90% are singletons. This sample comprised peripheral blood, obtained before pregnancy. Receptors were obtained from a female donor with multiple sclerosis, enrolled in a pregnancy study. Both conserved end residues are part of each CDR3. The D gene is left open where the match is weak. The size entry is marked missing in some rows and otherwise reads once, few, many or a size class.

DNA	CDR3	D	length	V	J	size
TGCGCCAGCAGCCAAACAGGACCTTTCCTAAACTACGAGCAGTACTTC	CASSQTGPFLNYEQYF	.	16	TRBV4-1	TRBJ2-7	.
TGTGCCAGCAGAGACAGGGGTAGCACTGAAGCTTTCTTT	CASRDRGSTEAFF	TRBD1	13	TRBV2	TRBJ1-1	.
TGTGCCAGCAGCCTAATGGGACAGATAGTCTACGAGCAGTACTTC	CASSLMGQIVYEQYF	TRBD1	15	TRBV2	TRBJ2-7	.
TGCGCCAGCAGCTTGTCCCCTTCCCCTAGCGGGGGGAACACAGATACGCAGTATTTT	CASSLSPSPSGGNTDTQYF	TRBD2	19	TRBV5-1	TRBJ2-3	.
TGTGCCAGCAGCTACGGACAGGGGCCGAACTATGGCTACACCTTC	CASSYGQGPNYGYTF	TRBD1	15	TRBV5-4	TRBJ1-2	.
TGCGCCAGCAGCCCAGACCCGGGACAAACTAACTATGGCTACACCTTC	CASSPDPGQTNYGYTF	.	16	TRBV4-1	TRBJ1-2	once
TGTGCCAGCAGCGCAGTCGACAGACAGAACACCGGGGAGCTGTTTTTT	CASSAVDRQNTGELFF	.	16	TRBV7-6	TRBJ2-2	.
TGCAGCGCATGGACAGGGAGGGAGCAGTACTTC	CSAWTGREQYF	TRBD1	11	TRBV29-1	TRBJ2-7	.
TGTGCCAGCAGCTTAGGTGTTGGAGGGGTTGTCTACGAGCAGTACTTC	CASSLGVGGVVYEQYF	.	16	TRBV13	TRBJ2-7	.
TGTGCCAGCAGCCCAATAAGGGGGGACAGGGGCTTTATTGACTATGGCTACACCTTC	CASSPIRGDRGFIDYGYTF	TRBD1	19	TRBV11-2	TRBJ1-2	.
TGCGCCAGCAGCCCGGGGGGGGCCACATCAACCACAGATACGCAGTATTTT	CASSPGGATSTTDTQYF	TRBD2	17	TRBV5-1	TRBJ2-3	.
TGTGCCAGCTCAAGCCGGGACAGTGAAGCTTTCTTT	CASSSRDSEAFF	TRBD1	12	TRBV18	TRBJ1-1	.
TGTGCCAGCACCCGCAGCGGGATCGCGGGGACCCAGTACTTC	CASTRSGIAGTQYF	TRBD2	14	TRBV9	TRBJ2-5	.
TGTGCCAGCAGTTCCTCCGGGTCGGGAAAGCCTCAGCCCCAGCATTTT	CASSSSGSGKPQPQHF	.	16	TRBV28	TRBJ1-5	few
TGTGCTAGCAGCCTACTCCCAGACAGGGAAGCTGCCGGGGAGCTGTTTTTT	CASSLLPDREAAGELFF	TRBD1	17	TRBV7-7	TRBJ2-2	.
TGTGCCAGCAGCTTCGACGGGAATCTCAATGAGCAGTTCTTC	CASSFDGNLNEQFF	.	14	TRBV7-9	TRBJ2-1	.
TGCGCCAGCAGCCCACAGGGGGCCGAACAGCCCCAGCATTTT	CASSPQGAEQPQHF	TRBD1	14	TRBV5-1	TRBJ1-5	.
TGCGCCAGCAGCTTGGACCAACAGGTTTTGGCCTACAATGAGCAGTTCTTC	CASSLDQQVLAYNEQFF	.	17	TRBV5-1	TRBJ2-1	.
TGTGCCAGCAGCCCCTCGGAGACCCAGTACTTC	CASSPSETQYF	.	11	TRBV7-9	TRBJ2-5	.
TGTGCCAGCAGTGGAGGCCCCGAGGCTAGCGGGGTTACAGATACGCAGTATTTT	CASSGGPEASGVTDTQYF	TRBD2	18	TRBV6-4	TRBJ2-3	.
TGTGCCAGTAGTTTGACAGGTTGGGCCACCGGGGAGCTGTTTTTT	CASSLTGWATGELFF	.	15	TRBV19	TRBJ2-2	.
TGTGCCAGCAGCTTAGGCGAGTATGGCTACACCTTC	CASSLGEYGYTF	.	12	TRBV7-2	TRBJ1-2	.
TGTGCCAGCAGTGAGCCCGTCTCCGGGACAGGGAACACTGAAGCTTTCTTT	CASSEPVSGTGNTEAFF	TRBD1	17	TRBV6-1	TRBJ1-1	.
TGTGCCAGCAGTTATCCCGACAGGGCTTACGAGCAGTACTTC	CASSYPDRAYEQYF	TRBD1	14	TRBV6-9	TRBJ2-7	.
TGCGCCAGCAGCCAATTCGGGAGTGAAAAACTGTTTTTT	CASSQFGSEKLFF	.	13	TRBV4-1	TRBJ1-4	.
TGTGCCAGCAGCTCGAGGCGGGCCTCCTACAATGAGCAGTTCTTC	CASSSRRASYNEQFF	.	15	TRBV7-9	TRBJ2-1	.
TGCGCCAGCAGCCCCGGGCGGGTCGGGGAGACCCAGTACTTC	CASSPGRVGETQYF	.	14	TRBV5-1	TRBJ2-5	.
TGTGCCAGCAGCTCAGCACGGGAGTCCTCCTATAATTCACCCCTCCACTTT	CASSSARESSYNSPLHF	.	17	TRBV7-9	TRBJ1-6	.
TGTGCCAGCAGCCAGGTTTTGACAGGGGTGGGGGAGCAGTACTTC	CASSQVLTGVGEQYF	TRBD1	15	TRBV14	TRBJ2-7	few
TGTGCCAGCAGTGCCCTGGGGACAGGAGGCGAAGCTTTCTTT	CASSALGTGGEAFF	TRBD1	14	TRBV6-1	TRBJ1-1	.
TGTGCCAGAAGCTTGATTTTCTGGGTTAGCAACACCGGGGAGCTGTTTTTT	CARSLIFWVSNTGELFF	.	17	TRBV5-3	TRBJ2-2	.
TGTGCCAGCAGTGAAGTCAGTGGACAGAGACGGAATCAGCCCCAGCATTTT	CASSEVSGQRRNQPQHF	.	17	TRBV6-1	TRBJ1-5	once
TGTGCCAGCAGACAGGGCCTGGGGGCCCAGTACTTC	CASRQGLGAQYF	.	12	TRBV2	TRBJ2-5	.
TGTGCCAGCACCCCTTCTGGGACTAGCACAGATACGCAGTATTTT	CASTPSGTSTDTQYF	.	15	TRBV2	TRBJ2-3	.
TGTGCCAGCAGCCCGGGACAGGGCTCTGGCTACACCTTC	CASSPGQGSGYTF	TRBD1	13	TRBV25-1	TRBJ1-2	.
TGTGCCAGCAGCTTGGTCCAAAGGGAGGAGACCCAGTACTTC	CASSLVQREETQYF	.	14	TRBV5-4	TRBJ2-5	.
TGTGCCAGCAGCTTAGTCACTAGCCAAGAGACCCAGTACTTC	CASSLVTSQETQYF	.	14	TRBV7-6	TRBJ2-5	.
TGTGCCTCCGACCCCCAGGGAGGTCAGCCCCAGCATTTT	CASDPQGGQPQHF	.	13	TRBV6-1	TRBJ1-5	.
TGTGCCACCAGCAGGGCCCGGACAGATGGCTACACCTTC	CATSRARTDGYTF	.	13	TRBV15	TRBJ1-2	.
TGTGCCAGCACCCCTAGCGGGGGGTCAGAGCAGTTCTTC	CASTPSGGSEQFF	TRBD2	13	TRBV7-3	TRBJ2-1	once
TGTGCCAGCAGTACGGACAGGGCTGAAAAACTGTTTTTT	CASSTDRAEKLFF	TRBD1	13	TRBV6-6	TRBJ1-4	.
TGTGCCAGTAGTATTGGAGAAAACTATGGCTACACCTTC	CASSIGENYGYTF	.	13	TRBV19	TRBJ1-2	.
TGTGCCAGTAGTATGGTCGGACAGTCTTTCTATAATTCACCCCTCCACTTT	CASSMVGQSFYNSPLHF	.	17	TRBV19	TRBJ1-6	.
TGTGCCAGCTCAGACACAACGTATGGCTACACCTTC	CASSDTTYGYTF	.	12	TRBV13	TRBJ1-2	.
TGCAGCGTAGTCGGACGGGGAGAAGCTTTCTTT	CSVVGRGEAFF	.	11	TRBV29-1	TRBJ1-1	.
TGTGCCAGCTTCTACCGGAGGGACGGCCAGGCAGAGCAGTACTTC	CASFYRRDGQAEQYF	.	15	TRBV2	TRBJ2-7	.
TGTGCCACCAGCAGGGACCAGACAGGACACGAGCAGTACTTC	CATSRDQTGHEQYF	.	14	TRBV15	TRBJ2-7	.
TGTGCCAGCAGTGAAGGGACAGACCCTAACTATGGCTACACCTTC	CASSEGTDPNYGYTF	.	15	TRBV6-1	TRBJ1-2	.
TGCGCCAGCAGCCTCACACAGGGAGATACCTCCACAGATACGCAGTATTTT	CASSLTQGDTSTDTQYF	.	17	TRBV4-1	TRBJ2-3	.
TGTGCCAGCAGCAGGACCGGGGAGCTGTTTTTT	CASSRTGELFF	.	11	TRBV6-1	TRBJ2-2	.
TGTGCCAGCAGTGACTCCCCCGGGTCTAACTATGGCTACACCTTC	CASSDSPGSNYGYTF	.	15	TRBV6-4	TRBJ1-2	.
TGTGCCAGCAGCTTATCGGCCGCGCCGGGGGAGACCCAGTACTTC	CASSLSAAPGETQYF	.	15	TRBV11-2	TRBJ2-5	.
TGCGCCAGCAGCTTATTGACAGGGAAAGATGGCTACACCTTC	CASSLLTGKDGYTF	TRBD1	14	TRBV5-1	TRBJ1-2	.